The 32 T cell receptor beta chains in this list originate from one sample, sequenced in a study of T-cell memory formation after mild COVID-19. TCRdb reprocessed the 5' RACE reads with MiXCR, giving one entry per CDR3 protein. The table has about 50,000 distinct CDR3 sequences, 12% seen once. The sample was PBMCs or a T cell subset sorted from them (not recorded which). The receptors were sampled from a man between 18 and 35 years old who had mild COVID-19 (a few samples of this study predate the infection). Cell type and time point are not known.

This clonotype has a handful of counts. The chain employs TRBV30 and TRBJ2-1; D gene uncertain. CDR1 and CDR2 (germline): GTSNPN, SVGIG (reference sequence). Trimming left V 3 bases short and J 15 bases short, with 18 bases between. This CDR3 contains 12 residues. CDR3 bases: TGTGCCTGGAGACACACCCAAACGCGCCCGTTCTTC. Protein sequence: CAWRHTQTRPFF.

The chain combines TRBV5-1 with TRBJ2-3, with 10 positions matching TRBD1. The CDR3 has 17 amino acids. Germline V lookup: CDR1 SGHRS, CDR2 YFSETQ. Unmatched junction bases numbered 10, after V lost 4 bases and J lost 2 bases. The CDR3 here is CASSLSRQGAITDTQYF. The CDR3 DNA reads TGCGCCAGCAGCCTCTCAAGACAGGGGGCGATCACAGATACGCAGTATTTT.

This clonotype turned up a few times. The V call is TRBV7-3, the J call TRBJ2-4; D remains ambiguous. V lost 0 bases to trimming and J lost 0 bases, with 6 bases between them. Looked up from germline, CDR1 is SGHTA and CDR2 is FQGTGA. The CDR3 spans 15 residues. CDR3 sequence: CASSLTGAAKNIQYF. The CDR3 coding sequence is TGTGCCAGCAGCTTAACAGGAGCAGCCAAAAACATTCAGTACTTC.

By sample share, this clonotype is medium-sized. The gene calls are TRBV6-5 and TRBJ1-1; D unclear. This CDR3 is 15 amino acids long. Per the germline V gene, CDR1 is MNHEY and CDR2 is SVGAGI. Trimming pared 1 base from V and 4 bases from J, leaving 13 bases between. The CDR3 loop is CASSYYPGRGTEAFF. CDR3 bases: TGTGCCAGCAGTTACTACCCCGGTCGGGGCACTGAAGCTTTCTTT.

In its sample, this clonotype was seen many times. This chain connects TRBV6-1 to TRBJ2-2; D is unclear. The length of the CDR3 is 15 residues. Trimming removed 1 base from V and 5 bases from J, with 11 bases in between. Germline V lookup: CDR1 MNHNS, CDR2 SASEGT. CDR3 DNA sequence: TGTGCCAGCAGTGAAGTCTTGGCGGAGACCGGGGAGCTGTTTTTT. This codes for CASSEVLAETGELFF.

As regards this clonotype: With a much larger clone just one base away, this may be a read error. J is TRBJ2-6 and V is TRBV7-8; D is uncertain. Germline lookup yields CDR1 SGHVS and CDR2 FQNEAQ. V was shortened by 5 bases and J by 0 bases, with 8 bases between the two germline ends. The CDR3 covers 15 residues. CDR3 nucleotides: TGTGCCAGCAGCCACCGTAGCTCTGGGGCCAACGTCCTGACTTTC. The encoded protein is CASSHRSSGANVLTF.

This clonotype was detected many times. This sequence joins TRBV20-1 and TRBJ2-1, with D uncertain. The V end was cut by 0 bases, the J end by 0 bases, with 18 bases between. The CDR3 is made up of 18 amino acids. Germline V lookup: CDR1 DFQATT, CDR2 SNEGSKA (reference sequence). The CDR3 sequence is CSARDLLKGVSSYNEQFF. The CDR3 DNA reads TGCAGTGCTAGAGATCTCTTGAAGGGCGTTAGCTCCTACAATGAGCAGTTCTTC.

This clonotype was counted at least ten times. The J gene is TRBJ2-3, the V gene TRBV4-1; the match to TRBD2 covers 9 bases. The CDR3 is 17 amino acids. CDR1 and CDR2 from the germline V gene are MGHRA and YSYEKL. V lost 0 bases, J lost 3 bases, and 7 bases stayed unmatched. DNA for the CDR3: TGCGCCAGCAGCCAAGATTGGACTAGCGCCGGGACAGATACGCAGTATTTT. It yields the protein CASSQDWTSAGTDTQYF.

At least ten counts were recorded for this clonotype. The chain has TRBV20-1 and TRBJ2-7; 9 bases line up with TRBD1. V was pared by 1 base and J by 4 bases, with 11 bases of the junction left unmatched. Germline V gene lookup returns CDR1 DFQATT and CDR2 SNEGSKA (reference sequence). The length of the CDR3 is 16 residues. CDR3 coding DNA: TGCAGTGCTAGAGGCGGGACAGGGTTCCCGACATACGAGCAGTACGTC. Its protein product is CSARGGTGFPTYEQYV.

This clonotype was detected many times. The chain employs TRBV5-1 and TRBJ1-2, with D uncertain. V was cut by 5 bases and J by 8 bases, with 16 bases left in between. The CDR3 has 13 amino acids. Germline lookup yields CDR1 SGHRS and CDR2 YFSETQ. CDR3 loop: CASRTGPIEGYTF. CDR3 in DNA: TGCGCCAGCAGGACTGGCCCTATCGAGGGCTACACCTTC.

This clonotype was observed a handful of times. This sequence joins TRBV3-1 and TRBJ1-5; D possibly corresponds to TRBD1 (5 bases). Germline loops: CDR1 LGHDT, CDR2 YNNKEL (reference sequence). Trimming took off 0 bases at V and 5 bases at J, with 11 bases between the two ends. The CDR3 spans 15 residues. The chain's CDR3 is CASSQDAGLDQPQHF. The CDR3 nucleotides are TGTGCCAGCAGCCAAGATGCAGGGCTGGATCAGCCCCAGCATTTT.

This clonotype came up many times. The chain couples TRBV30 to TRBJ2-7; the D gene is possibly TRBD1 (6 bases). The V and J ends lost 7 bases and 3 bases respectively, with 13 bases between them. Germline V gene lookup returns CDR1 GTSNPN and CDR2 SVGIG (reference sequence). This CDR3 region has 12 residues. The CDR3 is CASQGGDYEQYF. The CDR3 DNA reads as TGTGCCTCACAGGGTGGGGACTACGAGCAGTACTTC.

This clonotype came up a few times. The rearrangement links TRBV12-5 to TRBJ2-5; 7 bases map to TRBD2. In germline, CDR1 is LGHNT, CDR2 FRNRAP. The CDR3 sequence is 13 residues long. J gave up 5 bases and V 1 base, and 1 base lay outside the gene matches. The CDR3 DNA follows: TGTGCTAGTGGTTTGGGGGGAGGGGAGACCCAGTACTTC. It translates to CASGLGGGETQYF.

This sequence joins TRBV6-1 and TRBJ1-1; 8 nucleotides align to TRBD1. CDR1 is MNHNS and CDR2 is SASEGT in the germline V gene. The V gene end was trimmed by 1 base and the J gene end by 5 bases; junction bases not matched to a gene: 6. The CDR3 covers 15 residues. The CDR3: CASSEVAGGFTEAFF. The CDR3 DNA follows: TGTGCCAGCAGTGAAGTCGCAGGGGGCTTTACTGAAGCTTTCTTT.

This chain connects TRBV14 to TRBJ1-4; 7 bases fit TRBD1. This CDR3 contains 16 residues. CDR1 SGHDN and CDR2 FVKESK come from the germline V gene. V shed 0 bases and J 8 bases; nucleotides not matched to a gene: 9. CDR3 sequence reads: CASSQDPTGAGEKLFF. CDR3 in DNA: TGTGCCAGCAGCCAAGACCCAACAGGGGCGGGAGAAAAACTGTTTTTT.

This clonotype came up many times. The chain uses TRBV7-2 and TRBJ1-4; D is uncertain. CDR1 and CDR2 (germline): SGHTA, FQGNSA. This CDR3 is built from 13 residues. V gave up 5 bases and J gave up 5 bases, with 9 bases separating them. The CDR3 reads CASSRAINEKLFF. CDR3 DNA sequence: TGTGCCAGCAGCAGGGCTATCAATGAAAAACTGTTTTTT.

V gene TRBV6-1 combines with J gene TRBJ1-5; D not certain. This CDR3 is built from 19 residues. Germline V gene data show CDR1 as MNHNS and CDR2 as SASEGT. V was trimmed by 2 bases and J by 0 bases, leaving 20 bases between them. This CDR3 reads CASSESSYGWGNSNQPQHF. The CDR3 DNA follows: TGTGCCAGCAGTGAATCGAGTTACGGATGGGGTAATAGCAATCAGCCCCAGCATTTT.

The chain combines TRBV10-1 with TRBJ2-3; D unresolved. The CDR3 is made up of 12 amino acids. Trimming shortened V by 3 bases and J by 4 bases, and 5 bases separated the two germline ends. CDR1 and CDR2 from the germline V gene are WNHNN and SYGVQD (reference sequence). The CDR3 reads CASSEGSDTQYF. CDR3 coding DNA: TGCGCCAGCAGTGAAGGTTCAGATACGCAGTATTTT.

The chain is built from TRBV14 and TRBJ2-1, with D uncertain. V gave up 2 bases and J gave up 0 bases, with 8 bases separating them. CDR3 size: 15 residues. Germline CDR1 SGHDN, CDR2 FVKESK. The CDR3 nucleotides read TGTGCCAGCAGCCAATATAAAAGCTCCTACAATGAGCAGTTCTTC. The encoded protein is CASSQYKSSYNEQFF.

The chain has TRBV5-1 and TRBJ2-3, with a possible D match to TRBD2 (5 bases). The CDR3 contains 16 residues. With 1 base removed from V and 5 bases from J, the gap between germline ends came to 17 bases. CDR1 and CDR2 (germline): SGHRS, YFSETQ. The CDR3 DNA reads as TGCGCCAGCAGCTTGTGGGAGCTCGGGCGAGGAGATACGCAGTATTTT. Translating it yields CASSLWELGRGDTQYF.

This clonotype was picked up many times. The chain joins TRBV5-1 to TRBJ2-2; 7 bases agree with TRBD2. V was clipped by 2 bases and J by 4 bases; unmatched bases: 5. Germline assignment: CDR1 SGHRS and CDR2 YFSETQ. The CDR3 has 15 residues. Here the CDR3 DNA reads TGCGCCAGCAGCTTACCTAGCGGAGGCACCGGGGAGCTGTTTTTT. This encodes CASSLPSGGTGELFF.

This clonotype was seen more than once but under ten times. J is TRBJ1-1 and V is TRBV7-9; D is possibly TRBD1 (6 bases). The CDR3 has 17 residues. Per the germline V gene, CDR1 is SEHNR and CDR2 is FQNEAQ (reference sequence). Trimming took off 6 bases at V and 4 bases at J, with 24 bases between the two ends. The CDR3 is CASRPPAVGSRGTEAFF. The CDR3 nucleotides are TGTGCCAGCAGACCCCCTGCGGTGGGGTCCAGGGGCACTGAAGCTTTCTTT.

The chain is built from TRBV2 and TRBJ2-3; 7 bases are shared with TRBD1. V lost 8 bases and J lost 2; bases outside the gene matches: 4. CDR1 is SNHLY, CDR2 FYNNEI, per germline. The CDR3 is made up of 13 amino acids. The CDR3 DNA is TGTGCCAGCGAACAGGGGTTCACAGATACGCAGTATTTT. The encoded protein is CASEQGFTDTQYF.

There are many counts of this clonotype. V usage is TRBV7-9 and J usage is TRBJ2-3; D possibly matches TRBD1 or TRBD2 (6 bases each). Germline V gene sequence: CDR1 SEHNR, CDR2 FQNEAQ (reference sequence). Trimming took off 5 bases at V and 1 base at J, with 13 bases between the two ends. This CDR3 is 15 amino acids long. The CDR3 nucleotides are TGTGCCAGCAGCCCACTCGGGGGCGGCACAGATACGCAGTATTTT. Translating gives CASSPLGGGTDTQYF.

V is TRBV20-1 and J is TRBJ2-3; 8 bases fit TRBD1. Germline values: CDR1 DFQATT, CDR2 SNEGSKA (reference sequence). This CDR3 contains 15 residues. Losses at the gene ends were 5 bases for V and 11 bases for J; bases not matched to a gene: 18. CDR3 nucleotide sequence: TGCAGTGCTGGGGTGGGCAGGGGGCGACTAGAGGGGCAGTATTTT. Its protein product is CSAGVGRGRLEGQYF.

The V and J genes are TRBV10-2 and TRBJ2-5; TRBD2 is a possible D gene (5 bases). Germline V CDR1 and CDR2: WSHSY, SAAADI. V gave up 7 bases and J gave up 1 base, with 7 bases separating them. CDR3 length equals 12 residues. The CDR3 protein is CASMSGQETQYF. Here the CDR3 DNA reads TGCGCCAGCATGAGCGGCCAAGAGACCCAGTACTTC.

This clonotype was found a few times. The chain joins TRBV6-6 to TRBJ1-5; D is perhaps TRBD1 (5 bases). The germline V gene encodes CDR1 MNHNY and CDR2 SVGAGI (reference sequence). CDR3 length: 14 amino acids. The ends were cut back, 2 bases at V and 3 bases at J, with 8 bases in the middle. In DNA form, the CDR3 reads TGTGCCAGCAGTTACGGGACCCTCAATCAGCCCCAGCATTTT. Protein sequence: CASSYGTLNQPQHF.

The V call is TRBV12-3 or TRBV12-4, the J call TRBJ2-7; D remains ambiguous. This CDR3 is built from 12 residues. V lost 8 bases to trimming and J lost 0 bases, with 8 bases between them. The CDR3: CASGWGSYEQYF. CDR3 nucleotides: TGTGCCAGCGGATGGGGCTCCTACGAGCAGTACTTC.

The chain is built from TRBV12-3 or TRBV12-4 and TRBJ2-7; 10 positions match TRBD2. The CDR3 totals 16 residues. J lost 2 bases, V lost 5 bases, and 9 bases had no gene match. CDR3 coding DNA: TGTGCCAGCAGTCCCTCTAGCGGGGGCAATCCCTACGAGCAGTACTTC. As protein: CASSPSSGGNPYEQYF.

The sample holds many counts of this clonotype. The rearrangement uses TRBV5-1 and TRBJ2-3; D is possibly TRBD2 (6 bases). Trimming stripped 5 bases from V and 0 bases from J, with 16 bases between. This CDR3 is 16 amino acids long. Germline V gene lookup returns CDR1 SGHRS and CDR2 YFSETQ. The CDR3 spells CASRPGDRGSTDTQYF. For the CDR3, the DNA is TGCGCCAGCAGGCCCGGGGACCGGGGGAGCACAGATACGCAGTATTTT. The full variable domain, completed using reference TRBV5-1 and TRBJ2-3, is KAGVTQTPRYLIKTRGQQVTLSCSPISGHRSVSWYQQTPGQGLQFLFEYFSETQRNKGNFPGRFSGRQFSNSRSEMNVSTLELGDSALYLCASRPGDRGSTDTQYFGPGTRLTVL.

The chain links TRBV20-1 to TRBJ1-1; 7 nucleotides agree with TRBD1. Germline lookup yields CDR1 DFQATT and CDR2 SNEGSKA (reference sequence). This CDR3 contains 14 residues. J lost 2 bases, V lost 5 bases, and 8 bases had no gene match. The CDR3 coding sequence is TGCAGTGCTGCCCAAGGACAGGTTAACACTGAAGCTTTCTTT. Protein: CSAAQGQVNTEAFF.

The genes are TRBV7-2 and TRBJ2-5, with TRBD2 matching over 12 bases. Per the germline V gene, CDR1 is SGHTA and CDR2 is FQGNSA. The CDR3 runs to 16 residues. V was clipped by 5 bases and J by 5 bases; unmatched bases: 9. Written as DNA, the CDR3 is TGTGCCAGCAGCCGACTAGCGGGGGAAGGTTGGGAGACCCAGTACTTC. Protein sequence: CASSRLAGEGWETQYF.